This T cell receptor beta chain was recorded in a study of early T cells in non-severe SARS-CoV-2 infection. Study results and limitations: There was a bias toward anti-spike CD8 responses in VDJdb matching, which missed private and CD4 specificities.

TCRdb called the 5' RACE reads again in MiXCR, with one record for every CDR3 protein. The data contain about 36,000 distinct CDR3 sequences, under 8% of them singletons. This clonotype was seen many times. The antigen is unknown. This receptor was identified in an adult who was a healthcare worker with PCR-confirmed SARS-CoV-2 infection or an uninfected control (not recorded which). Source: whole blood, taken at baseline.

This chain's CDR3 is CASSLSGPQPQHF. The CDR3 region has the DNA TGCGCCAGCAGCTTGAGCGGACCCCAGCCCCAGCATTTT. This chain uses TRBV5-1 with TRBJ1-5; D unclear. The CDR3 has 13 amino acids. V shed 1 base and J shed 7 bases, with 9 bases lying between them. Germline V gene sequence: CDR1 SGHRS, CDR2 YFSETQ.